This is a list of T cell receptor beta chains from one sample in a study of shared clonotypes between healthy human individuals. Assay: immunoSEQ multiplex PCR; the TCRdb copy retains only in-frame clones and omits some. The sample has approximately 470,000 clones, almost 80% seen once; the top ten hold around 12%. Sequencing input: PBMCs. The receptor set was obtained from a woman aged 40 to 55 in good health. Some clones in this sample may be carry-over from other donors' samples. Both conserved end residues are part of each CDR3. The D gene is left open where the match is weak. Rows may omit the clone size; those that give it use once, few, many or a size class.

cdr3_length clone_size j_call d_call v_call cdr3_aa cdr3_nt
16 NA TRBJ2-5 TRBD2 TRBV9 CASASNEGLAGGTQYF TGTGCCAGCGCAAGTAACGAGGGACTAGCGGGAGGGACCCAGTACTTC
13 NA TRBJ2-7 TRBD2 TRBV29-1 CSVRLGTSDEQYF TGCAGCGTTCGCCTTGGGACTAGCGACGAGCAGTACTTC
15 NA TRBJ1-2 NA TRBV10-3 CAISELFAANYGYTF TGTGCCATCAGTGAGCTCTTTGCCGCAAACTATGGCTACACCTTC
8 NA TRBJ2-5 NA TRBV5-1 CGQETQYF TGCGGCCAGGAGACCCAGTACTTC
15 NA TRBJ2-5 TRBD2 TRBV28 CASSSGTSGQETQYF TGTGCCAGCAGTTCTGGGACTAGCGGACAAGAGACCCAGTACTTC
14 NA TRBJ2-7 TRBD1 TRBV19 CASSRTGAQYEQYF TGTGCCAGCAGCAGGACAGGGGCGCAGTACGAGCAGTACTTC
15 few TRBJ1-5 NA TRBV28 CASSTNPGSDQPQHF TGTGCCAGCAGTACCAATCCGGGCTCCGATCAGCCCCAGCATTTT
15 once TRBJ1-2 TRBD1 TRBV5-4 CASSPDRVWNYGYTF TGTGCCAGCAGCCCGGACAGGGTTTGGAACTATGGCTACACCTTC
11 NA TRBJ1-2 NA TRBV12-1 CARDWAYGYTF TGTGCCAGGGATTGGGCGTATGGCTACACCTTC
16 NA TRBJ2-5 TRBD1 TRBV5-1 CASSSEPGQGWETQYF TGCGCCAGCAGTTCCGAACCGGGACAGGGTTGGGAGACCCAGTACTTC
12 NA TRBJ2-1 NA TRBV12-5 CASGWDDFKQFF TGTGCTAGTGGTTGGGATGACTTCAAGCAGTTCTTC
15 NA TRBJ2-1 TRBD1 TRBV19 CASSPGQGAYNEQFF TGTGCCAGTAGTCCGGGACAGGGGGCGTACAATGAGCAGTTCTTC
14 NA TRBJ1-4 NA TRBV5-1 CASSLDSWGEKLFF TGCGCCAGCAGCCTGGACAGTTGGGGTGAAAAATTGTTTTTT
13 NA TRBJ2-3 NA TRBV19 CASSIEGSDTQYF TGTGCCAGTAGTATTGAAGGGTCAGATACGCAGTATTTT
15 NA TRBJ2-4 TRBD2 TRBV28 CASTPLGGSKNIQYF TGTGCCAGCACCCCTCTCGGGGGGTCTAAAAACATTCAGTACTTC
16 NA TRBJ2-2 NA TRBV4-1 CASSQVFGTNTGELFF TGCGCCAGCAGCCAAGTCTTCGGGACAAACACCGGGGAGCTGTTTTTT
17 NA TRBJ2-6 NA TRBV5-8 CASSLVRGDSGANVLTF TGTGCCAGCAGCTTGGTTCGGGGAGACTCTGGGGCCAACGTCCTGACTTTC
11 NA TRBJ2-1 NA TRBV29-1 CSVEAGEEQFF TGCAGCGTTGAAGCGGGAGAAGAGCAGTTCTTC
11 NA TRBJ2-3 NA TRBV28 CASRSTDTQYF TGTGCCAGCAGAAGCACAGATACGCAGTATTTT
13 NA TRBJ2-3 NA TRBV6-1 CASSENGPDTQYF TGTGCCAGCAGTGAAAACGGACCAGATACGCAGTATTTT
14 many TRBJ2-3 TRBD2 TRBV7-2 CASSLVGGTSKEYF TGTGCCAGCAGCTTGGTGGGTGGGACTAGCAAGGAGTATTTT
17 NA TRBJ2-3 TRBD2 TRBV15 CATSRDGLAGGTDTQYF TGTGCCACCAGCAGAGACGGACTAGCGGGGGGCACAGATACGCAGTATTTT
16 NA TRBJ2-7 TRBD2 TRBV30 CAWSVHGRPPSYEQYF TGTGCCTGGAGTGTTCACGGGAGGCCGCCTTCCTACGAGCAGTACTTC
17 many TRBJ1-2 NA TRBV19 CASSPAASGAPNYGYTF TGTGCCAGTAGTCCGGCGGCCTCAGGAGCCCCTAACTATGGCTACACCTTC
14 NA TRBJ2-1 NA TRBV7-2 CASSLVTWGNEQFF TGTGCCAGCAGCTTAGTTACCTGGGGGAATGAGCAGTTCTTC
16 NA TRBJ2-2 NA TRBV19 CASSRTGTSNTGELFF TGTGCCAGTAGTAGGACCGGGACCTCAAACACCGGGGAGCTGTTTTTT
13 NA TRBJ1-3 NA TRBV2 CASRLRAGNTIYF TGTGCCAGCAGACTGAGGGCGGGGAACACCATATATTTT
15 NA TRBJ2-5 TRBD2 TRBV7-2 CASSEVAGVGETQYF TGTGCCAGCAGCGAAGTAGCGGGGGTGGGGGAGACCCAGTACTTC
14 once TRBJ2-7 NA TRBV10-3 CAINPTGEVYEQYF TGTGCCATCAATCCCACAGGGGAGGTCTACGAGCAGTACTTC
16 NA TRBJ2-2 TRBD2 TRBV19 CASSLRLAGVPGELFF TGTGCCAGTAGTTTGAGACTAGCGGGAGTCCCGGGGGAGCTGTTTTTT
15 NA TRBJ1-4 NA TRBV18 CASSPPRGGGEKLFF TGTGCCAGCTCACCGCCCCGGGGAGGGGGTGAAAAACTGTTTTTT